The rows below give T cell receptor beta chains drawn from one sample of a study of blood T cell repertoires in COVID-19. Clones were read by immunoSEQ multiplex PCR, and TCRdb kept only the in-frame ones, dropping some. The profile shows around 100,000 clones, about 91% of them singletons. The sequencing sample was made of peripheral blood. The receptors come from a human donor in a cohort sampled during active COVID-19. Both conserved end residues are part of each CDR3. A D gene is named only where the DNA matches it firmly. Only part of the rows carry a size: once, few, many, or a class if the clone is expanded.

cdr3_nt | cdr3_aa | j_call | clone_size | v_call | d_call
TGTGCCAGCTCACCCGACAGGGCTGGAAACACCATATATTTT | CASSPDRAGNTIYF | TRBJ1-3 | few | TRBV18 | TRBD1
TGTGCCAGCAGCGTAGAGGGACTCAGCGGTCGCGAGCAGTACTTC | CASSVEGLSGREQYF | TRBJ2-7 | - | TRBV9 | -
TGTGCCAGCAGCTTTGTGGGACACGGGTACGAGCAGTACTTC | CASSFVGHGYEQYF | TRBJ2-7 | - | TRBV7-9 | -
TGCAGCGTGCTAGGACAGGGGGCGCATGGAAACACCATATATTTT | CSVLGQGAHGNTIYF | TRBJ1-3 | - | TRBV29-1 | TRBD1
TGTGCCAGCAGCCCTCATAAAGGGAAGGTGGCTAGCGGGCCGCATACGCAGTATTTT | CASSPHKGKVASGPHTQYF | TRBJ2-3 | once | TRBV21-1 | -
TGTGCCAGCAGCGACAGGGAATTTTGGACCCAGTACTTC | CASSDREFWTQYF | TRBJ2-5 | - | TRBV7-9 | TRBD1
TGTGCCAGCAGCTTAGCGTGGCGGTCAAAGGGGGATGAGCAGTTCTTC | CASSLAWRSKGDEQFF | TRBJ2-1 | - | TRBV7-6 | -
TGTGCCAGCAGCTTGCCCACAGGGAGTTCACCCCTCCACTTT | CASSLPTGSSPLHF | TRBJ1-6 | - | TRBV13 | -
TGCGCCAGCAGGATTGACATGTATAGCAATCAGCCCCAGCATTTT | CASRIDMYSNQPQHF | TRBJ1-5 | - | TRBV5-1 | -
TGCGCCAGCAGACCCGGGACTAGCGGGGTTTACGAGCAGTACTTC | CASRPGTSGVYEQYF | TRBJ2-7 | - | TRBV4-1 | TRBD2
TGTGCCAGCAGTGAACAGCGGGGGGCCTACGAGCAGTACTTC | CASSEQRGAYEQYF | TRBJ2-7 | - | TRBV6-1 | TRBD2
TGCGCCAGCAGTCGGGACAGCTTAGCGAACACTGAAGCTTTCTTT | CASSRDSLANTEAFF | TRBJ1-1 | - | TRBV10-1 | TRBD1
TGTGCCAGCAGCCAAGATGAGCGTCGCTACGAGCAGTACTTC | CASSQDERRYEQYF | TRBJ2-7 | - | TRBV4-2 | -
TGTGCCTGGAGTGTTTTAGGGGTTGAGCAGTTCTTC | CAWSVLGVEQFF | TRBJ2-1 | - | TRBV30 | -
TGTGCCAGCAGCCCGCGGACAGACTATGGCTACACCTTC | CASSPRTDYGYTF | TRBJ1-2 | once | TRBV5-4 | -
TGTGCCAGCGGGACAGGGGAGGCCTACAATGAGCAGTTCTTC | CASGTGEAYNEQFF | TRBJ2-1 | - | TRBV5-8 | TRBD1
TGTGCCAGCACGGTTCTGGAGACCCAGTACTTC | CASTVLETQYF | TRBJ2-5 | - | TRBV2 | -
TGTGCCAGTAGTACTACAGGGGGCGGTGGCTACAATGAGCAGTTCTTC | CASSTTGGGGYNEQFF | TRBJ2-1 | - | TRBV19 | TRBD1
TGTGCCAGCAGCCTCCGGGGACAGGGAGTCGACGAGCAGTACTTC | CASSLRGQGVDEQYF | TRBJ2-7 | - | TRBV11-1 | TRBD1
TGTGCCACCAGCAGAGATCTGGGCTATATCTCCTACAATGAGCAGTTCTTC | CATSRDLGYISYNEQFF | TRBJ2-1 | - | TRBV15 | -
TGTGCCAGCAGTCTCCTCGGTTCACCCCTCCACTTT | CASSLLGSPLHF | TRBJ1-6 | - | TRBV28 | -
TGTGCCAGTAGTTTACAAAAAAAAGAGACCCAGTACTTC | CASSLQKKETQYF | TRBJ2-5 | - | TRBV19 | -
TGCGCCAGCAGTTACATGCGGGAGGGCCCCGATACGCAGTATTTT | CASSYMREGPDTQYF | TRBJ2-3 | - | TRBV5-1 | TRBD2
TGTGCCAGCAGCTTACAGGGTCAGGTCGGTGAAGCTTTCTTT | CASSLQGQVGEAFF | TRBJ1-1 | - | TRBV7-2 | -
TGCGCCAGCAGCGCCTCTAGCACAATGAACACCGGGGAGCTGTTTTTT | CASSASSTMNTGELFF | TRBJ2-2 | - | TRBV5-1 | -
TGTGCCAGCAGCGTAATTGTGGGCTCCCAAAAGCAGTTCTTC | CASSVIVGSQKQFF | TRBJ2-1 | - | TRBV9 | -
TGTGCCAGCAGTGTCCTCAGCGTTTACAACACTGAAGCTTTCTTT | CASSVLSVYNTEAFF | TRBJ1-1 | - | TRBV2 | -
TGTGCCAGCAGTACCTATAGCAATCAGCCCCAGCATTTT | CASSTYSNQPQHF | TRBJ1-5 | - | TRBV6-5 | -
TGTGCCAGCAGCCTCTCTAGCGGGGGGGCTTCCTACAATGAGCAGTTCTTC | CASSLSSGGASYNEQFF | TRBJ2-1 | - | TRBV7-3 | TRBD2
TGTGCCAGCAGTCTAATCCCGACAGGACTAGCCAAAAACATTCAGTACTTC | CASSLIPTGLAKNIQYF | TRBJ2-4 | - | TRBV5-4 | -
TGTGCCAGTAGGGTACACTGGAGAGGGAGCGGCTACACCTTC | CASRVHWRGSGYTF | TRBJ1-2 | - | TRBV19 | -
TGTGCCACCAGTGATCCGCGGGCTAGACGGGGCAATCAGCCCCAGCATTTT | CATSDPRARRGNQPQHF | TRBJ1-5 | - | TRBV24-1 | -
TGTGCCGGCACACCAGGGACTAGCGACACAGATACGCAGTATTTT | CAGTPGTSDTDTQYF | TRBJ2-3 | - | TRBV6-5 | TRBD2
TGCGCCAGCAGCTTGGTAGGGGTGGCAACTAATGAAAAACTGTTTTTT | CASSLVGVATNEKLFF | TRBJ1-4 | - | TRBV5-1 | -
TGCGCCAGCAGCGAACAGGGGGCCTTGGAGACCCAGTACTTC | CASSEQGALETQYF | TRBJ2-5 | - | TRBV5-1 | TRBD1
TGCGCCAGCAGCTTGGCCTTGGGCGGGGCGCCCACAGATACGCAGTATTTT | CASSLALGGAPTDTQYF | TRBJ2-3 | - | TRBV5-1 | -
TGTGCCAGCAGCTTTAACAGGAGACCTAATTCACCCCTCCACTTT | CASSFNRRPNSPLHF | TRBJ1-6 | - | TRBV7-6 | -
TGTGCCTGGAGTGTACAGACGAATCAGCCCCAGCATTTT | CAWSVQTNQPQHF | TRBJ1-5 | - | TRBV30 | -
TGTGCCTGGACAGGGGATAGTGCTCAGCCCCAGCATTTT | CAWTGDSAQPQHF | TRBJ1-5 | - | TRBV30 | -
TGTGCCAGCAGTGAGAGCACCGGGAGGCGGGAGACCCAGTACTTC | CASSESTGRRETQYF | TRBJ2-5 | - | TRBV2 | TRBD2
TGTGCCAGCAGTTTGAGACAGACCTATGGCTACACCTTC | CASSLRQTYGYTF | TRBJ1-2 | - | TRBV12-3/TRBV12-4 | -
TGTGCCAGCAGGCTACCGGGACAGGGGTTCCACGAGCAGTACTTC | CASRLPGQGFHEQYF | TRBJ2-7 | - | TRBV6-5 | TRBD1